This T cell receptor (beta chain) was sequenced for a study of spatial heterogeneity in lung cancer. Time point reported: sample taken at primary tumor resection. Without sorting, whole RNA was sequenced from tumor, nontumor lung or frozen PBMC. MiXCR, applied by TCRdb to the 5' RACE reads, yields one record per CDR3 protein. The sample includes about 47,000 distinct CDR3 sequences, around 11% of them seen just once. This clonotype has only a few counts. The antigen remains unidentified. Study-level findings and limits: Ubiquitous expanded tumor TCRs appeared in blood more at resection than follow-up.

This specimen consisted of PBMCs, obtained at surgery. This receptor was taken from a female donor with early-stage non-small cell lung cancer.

In nucleotides, the CDR3 is TGTGCCAGCAGCCAACTCACCGGACAGAACACTGAAGCTTTCTTT. Its translation: CASSQLTGQNTEAFF. V and J are TRBV14 and TRBJ1-1; TRBD1 is a possible D gene (5 bases). The germline gives CDR1 SGHDN, CDR2 FVKESK. Trimming took off 2 bases at V and 1 base at J, with 11 bases between the two ends. There are 15 residues in the CDR3.